The entry below describes one T cell receptor beta chain. What it binds is not known. CD4+ T cells that had been cultured provided DNA sequenced with the Oncomine TCR Beta short-read assay. TCRdb ran MiXCR on the PCR reads and lists one entry per CDR3 protein. Among some 10,000 distinct CDR3 sequences, roughly 80% were seen once, and the ten largest hold roughly a tenth. This record belongs to a study of vaccination and CD4 T cells after COVID-19. Study background: SARS-CoV-2, HCoV-NL63, HCoV-OC43 and HCoV-229E supplied the overlapping spike peptides used to stimulate cells. General study findings and limits: The median SARS-CoV-2-reactive clonotype number increased from approximately 21 to 40, without statistical significance. Convalescent patients gained a median about 90% of their reactive clones only post-vaccination. Convalescent patients studied were relatively few, and early post-infection timepoints were absent.

The treatment here: roughly 10-day PBMC culture with coronavirus spike peptide pools or control peptides (ViraFEST assay). Germline V gene sequence: CDR1 SGHRS, CDR2 YFSETQ. The ends lost 0 bases at V and 5 bases at J; junction bases unmatched: 5. CDR3 size: 15 residues. The sample comprised CD4+ T cells from blood, cultured in vitro. This TCR came from a human donor who had recovered from COVID-19. The chain couples TRBV5-1 to TRBJ1-5; TRBD1 matches 7 bases. CDR3 sequence reads: CASSLGTGSYQPQHF. DNA of the CDR3: TGCGCCAGCAGCTTGGGGACAGGAAGCTATCAGCCCCAGCATTTT.